The 5 T cell receptor beta chains in this list originate from one sample, sequenced in a study of cytomegalovirus exposure and HLA in healthy donors. TCRdb keeps only in-frame clones here, not all; method: immunoSEQ multiplex PCR. The data contain fewer than 200,000 clones, roughly 96% of them seen just once; the ten biggest clones take up 0.8% to 1%. Sequencing used PBMCs. The receptors come from a woman between 18 and 30 years old in good health and CMV-seronegative.

This sequence joins TRBV9 and TRBJ1-2; 9 bases align to TRBD1. Losses at the gene ends were 0 bases for V and 8 bases for J; bases not matched to a gene: 11. The CDR3 totals 16 residues. Per germline, CDR1 SGDLS and CDR2 YYNGEE. CDR3 nucleotides: TGTGCCAGCAGCGTAGAGGCCACGGGACAGGGAGGAGGCTACACCTTC. Translated, it gives CASSVEATGQGGGYTF.

The rearrangement uses TRBV13 and TRBJ1-2; maybe TRBD1 (6 bases). Per germline, CDR1 PRHDT and CDR2 FYEKMQ (reference sequence). Trimming took off 0 bases at V and 8 bases at J, with 19 bases between the two ends. This CDR3 spans 16 amino acids. The CDR3 DNA reads as TGTGCCAGCAGCTTAGGGCAACAGGGTTGGGTCCGCGGCTACACCTTC. This encodes CASSLGQQGWVRGYTF.

The chain combines TRBV7-9 with TRBJ2-1; TRBD1 agrees at 11 bases. Germline V gene sequence: CDR1 SEHNR, CDR2 FQNEAQ (reference sequence). The CDR3 runs 15 residues. J lost 4 bases, V lost 3 bases, and 2 bases had no gene match. The CDR3: CASSFGTGGYNEQFF. Here the CDR3 DNA reads TGTGCCAGCAGCTTTGGGACAGGGGGGTACAATGAGCAGTTCTTC.

The chain joins TRBV19 to TRBJ1-1; 8 positions match TRBD1. Germline values: CDR1 LNHDA, CDR2 SQIVND (reference sequence). The CDR3 totals 13 residues. After removal of 6 bases from V and 1 base from J, the junction contained 1 base not matched to a gene. CDR3 sequence (DNA): TGTGCCAGTAGAGACAGGGGGAACACTGAAGCTTTCTTT. This encodes CASRDRGNTEAFF.

The chain recombines TRBV4-1 with TRBJ1-1; no clear D. Germline CDR1 and CDR2: MGHRA and YSYEKL. The CDR3 runs 15 residues. Trimming pared 2 bases from V and 0 bases from J, leaving 10 bases between. CDR3 in DNA: TGCGCCAGCAGCCAAATCGGGAGCCTGAACACTGAAGCTTTCTTT. Its protein is CASSQIGSLNTEAFF.